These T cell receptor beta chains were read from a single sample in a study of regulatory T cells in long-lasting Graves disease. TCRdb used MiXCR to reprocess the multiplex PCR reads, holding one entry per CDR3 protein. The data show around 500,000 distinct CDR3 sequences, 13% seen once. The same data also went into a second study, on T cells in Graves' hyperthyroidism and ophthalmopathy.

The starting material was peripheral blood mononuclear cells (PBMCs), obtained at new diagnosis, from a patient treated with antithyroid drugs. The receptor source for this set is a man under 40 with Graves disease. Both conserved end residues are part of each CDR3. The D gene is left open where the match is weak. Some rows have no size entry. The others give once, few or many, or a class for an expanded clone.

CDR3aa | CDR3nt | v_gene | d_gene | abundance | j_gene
CASSFEGAGDDTQYF | TGTGCCAGCAGCTTTGAGGGAGCGGGCGACGATACGCAGTATTTT | TRBV5-6 | . | once | TRBJ2-3
CAWSDRGIVITEAFF | TGTGCCTGGAGTGACCGAGGGATCGTCATTACTGAAGCTTTCTTT | TRBV30 | . | few | TRBJ1-1
CATSDPGPSTDTQYF | TGTGCCACCAGTGATCCGGGACCCAGCACAGATACGCAGTATTTT | TRBV24-1 | . | . | TRBJ2-3
CASSWTENEQFF | TGCGCCAGCAGCTGGACAGAGAATGAGCAGTTCTTC | TRBV5-1 | . | many | TRBJ2-1
CASGSRGILSNQPQHF | TGTGCTAGTGGTTCCCGGGGTATACTCAGCAATCAGCCCCAGCATTTT | TRBV12-5 | . | many | TRBJ1-5
CASSLLRSTDTQYF | TGTGCCAGCAGTTTGCTTCGGTCCACAGATACGCAGTATTTT | TRBV12-3/TRBV12-4 | . | many | TRBJ2-3
CATSRDILAPSNQPQHF | TGTGCCACCAGCAGAGATATTTTGGCCCCGAGCAATCAGCCCCAGCATTTT | TRBV15 | . | . | TRBJ1-5
CASSLGTSGSHEQYF | TGTGCCAGCAGTTTGGGAACTAGCGGGTCCCACGAGCAGTACTTC | TRBV12-3/TRBV12-4 | TRBD2 | many | TRBJ2-7
CASTEGGGAETQYF | TGTGCCAGCACCGAGGGGGGGGGCGCAGAGACCCAGTACTTC | TRBV6-2/TRBV6-3 | . | many | TRBJ2-5
CASSQNYGYTF | TGTGCCAGCAGTCAAAACTATGGCTACACCTTC | TRBV2 | . | . | TRBJ1-2
CASGRLKNTEAFF | TGTGCCAGCGGTAGGCTAAAGAACACTGAAGCTTTCTTT | TRBV12-3/TRBV12-4 | . | many | TRBJ1-1
CAWSPASGSYFF | TGTGCCTGGAGCCCCGCTAGCGGATCATACTTCTTC | TRBV30 | TRBD2 | . | TRBJ2-1
CASSPGWDEQFF | TGTGCCAGCAGCCCTGGCTGGGATGAGCAGTTCTTC | TRBV4-1 | . | . | TRBJ2-1
CSVEVGLATDEQFF | TGCAGCGTTGAAGTGGGACTAGCGACCGATGAGCAGTTCTTC | TRBV29-1 | TRBD2 | many | TRBJ2-1
CASSQQGMYEQYF | TGTGCCAGCAGCCAACAGGGGATGTACGAGCAGTACTTC | TRBV3-1 | . | many | TRBJ2-7
CASSSLLNFKETQYF | TGTGCCAGCAGCTCCTTACTGAACTTTAAAGAGACCCAGTACTTC | TRBV7-8 | . | few | TRBJ2-5
CSAHWTRDTQYF | TGCAGTGCCCATTGGACTAGAGATACGCAGTATTTT | TRBV20-1 | TRBD2 | . | TRBJ2-3
CASSSLAEFSYEQYF | TGCGCCAGCAGCTCACTAGCGGAATTCTCCTACGAGCAGTACTTC | TRBV4-1 | TRBD2 | few | TRBJ2-7